This T cell receptor beta chain stems from a study of Ad26.COV2.S vaccination and SARS-CoV-2 variants. Data came from immunoSEQ multiplex PCR; TCRdb stores just in-frame clones and leaves some out. The sample records 400,000 to 450,000 clones, approximately 92% being singletons. Per germline, CDR1 SGDLS and CDR2 YYNGEE. V lost 0 bases, J lost 5 bases, and 21 bases lay in between. CDR3 length: 17 amino acids. Treatment in this sample: approximately 18 received Ad26.COV2.S at low or high dose, single or two shots; five or six received placebo; per-sample allocation not given. Sampling happened 63 days after the first vaccine or placebo injection.

The clonotype was recovered from a person aged 18-65 years who received the Ad26.COV2.S COVID-19 vaccine or a placebo. The sequencing here drew on peripheral blood, taken in a trial of Ad26.COV2.S vaccine versus placebo. The chain joins TRBV9 to TRBJ2-7; D might be TRBD1 (5 bases). The CDR3 protein is CASSVGVAPPGQDEQYF. As DNA, the CDR3 is TGTGCCAGCAGCGTAGGGGTCGCGCCCCCCGGACAAGACGAGCAGTACTTC.